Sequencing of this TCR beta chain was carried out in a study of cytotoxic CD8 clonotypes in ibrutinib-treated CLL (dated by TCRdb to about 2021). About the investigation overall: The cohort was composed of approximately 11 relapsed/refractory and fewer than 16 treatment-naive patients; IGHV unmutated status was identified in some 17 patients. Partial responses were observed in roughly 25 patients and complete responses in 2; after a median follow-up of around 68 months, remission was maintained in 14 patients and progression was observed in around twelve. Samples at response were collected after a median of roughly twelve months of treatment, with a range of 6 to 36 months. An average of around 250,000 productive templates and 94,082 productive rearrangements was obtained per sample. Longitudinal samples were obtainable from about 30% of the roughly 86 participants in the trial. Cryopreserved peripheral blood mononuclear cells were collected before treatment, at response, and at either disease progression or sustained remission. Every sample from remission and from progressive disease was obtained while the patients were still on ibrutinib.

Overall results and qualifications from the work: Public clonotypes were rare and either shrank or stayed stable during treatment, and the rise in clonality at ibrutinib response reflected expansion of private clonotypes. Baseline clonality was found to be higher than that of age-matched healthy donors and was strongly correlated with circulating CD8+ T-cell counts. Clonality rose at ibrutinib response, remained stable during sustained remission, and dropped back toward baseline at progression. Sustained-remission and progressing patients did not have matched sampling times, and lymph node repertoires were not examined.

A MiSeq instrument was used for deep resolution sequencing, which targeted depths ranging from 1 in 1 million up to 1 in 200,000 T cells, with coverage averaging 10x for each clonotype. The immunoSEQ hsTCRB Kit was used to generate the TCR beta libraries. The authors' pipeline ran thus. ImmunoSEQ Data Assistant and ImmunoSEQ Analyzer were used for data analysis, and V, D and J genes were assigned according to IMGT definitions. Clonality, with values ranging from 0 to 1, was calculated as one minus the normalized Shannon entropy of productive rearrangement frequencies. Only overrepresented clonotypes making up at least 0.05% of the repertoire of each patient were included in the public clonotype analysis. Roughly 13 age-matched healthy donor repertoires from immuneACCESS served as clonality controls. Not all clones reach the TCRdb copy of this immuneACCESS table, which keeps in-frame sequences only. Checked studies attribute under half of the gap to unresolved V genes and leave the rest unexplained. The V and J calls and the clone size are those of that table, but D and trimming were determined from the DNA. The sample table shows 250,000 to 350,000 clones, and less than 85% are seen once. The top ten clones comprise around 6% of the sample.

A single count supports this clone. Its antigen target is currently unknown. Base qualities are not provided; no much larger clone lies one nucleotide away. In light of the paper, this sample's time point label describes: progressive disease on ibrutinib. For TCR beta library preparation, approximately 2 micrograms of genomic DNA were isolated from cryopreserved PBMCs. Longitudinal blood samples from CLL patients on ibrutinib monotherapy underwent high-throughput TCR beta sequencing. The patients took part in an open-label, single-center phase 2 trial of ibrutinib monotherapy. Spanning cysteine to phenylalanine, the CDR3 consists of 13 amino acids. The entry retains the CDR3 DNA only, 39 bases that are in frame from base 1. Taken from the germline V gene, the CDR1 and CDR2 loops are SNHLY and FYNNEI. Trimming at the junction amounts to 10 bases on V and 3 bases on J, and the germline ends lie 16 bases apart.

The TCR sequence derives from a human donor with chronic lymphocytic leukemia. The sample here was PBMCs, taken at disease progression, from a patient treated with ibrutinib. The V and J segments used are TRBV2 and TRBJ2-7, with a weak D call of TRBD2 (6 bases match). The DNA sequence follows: TGTGCCACCAAGGGCGGGGCCATCTACGAGCAGTACTTC. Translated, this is CATKGGAIYEQYF. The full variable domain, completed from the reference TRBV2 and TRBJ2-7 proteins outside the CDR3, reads EPEVTQTPSHQVTQMGQEVILRCVPISNHLYFYWYRQILGQKVEFLVSFYNNEISEKSEIFDDQFSVERPDGSNFTLKIRSTKLEDSAMYFCATKGGAIYEQYFGPGTRLTVT.